These T cell receptor beta chains were read from a single sample in a study of regulatory T cells in long-lasting Graves disease. TCRdb reanalysed the multiplex PCR reads using MiXCR and keeps one entry per CDR3 protein. The sample shows fewer than 400,000 distinct CDR3 sequences, around a fifth of them seen only once. The input for sequencing was peripheral blood mononuclear cells (PBMCs), taken when the disease was refractory, from a patient treated with antithyroid drugs. These receptors were obtained from a female donor with Graves disease. Both conserved end residues are trimmed from each CDR3. Each record gives: V gene, CDR3 protein.

V gene: TRBV6-1; CDR3 protein: ASTLRLDRQAKNIQY
V gene: TRBV28; CDR3 protein: ASKALTNTQY
V gene: TRBV18; CDR3 protein: ASSPGSTEQY
V gene: TRBV29-1; CDR3 protein: SVGGREVEQY
V gene: TRBV5-6; CDR3 protein: ASSFGLASVGETQY
V gene: TRBV11-2; CDR3 protein: ASSWTGSHEQY
V gene: TRBV9; CDR3 protein: ASSVGPTGTEAF
V gene: TRBV20-1; CDR3 protein: SARPIAVQGYYGYT
V gene: TRBV7-2; CDR3 protein: ACSLVNTGELF
V gene: TRBV5-1; CDR3 protein: ASKPLAGGSETQY
V gene: TRBV2; CDR3 protein: ASGEQGRNNQPQH
V gene: TRBV7-8; CDR3 protein: ASSLVPGGAYGYT
V gene: TRBV12-3/TRBV12-4; CDR3 protein: ASSSPSRGYT
V gene: TRBV12-5; CDR3 protein: ASGPGTYTDTQY
V gene: TRBV11-2; CDR3 protein: ASRLGQGSIQY
V gene: TRBV7-2; CDR3 protein: ASSLARVGANVLT
V gene: TRBV7-9; CDR3 protein: ASSLSGDHQPQH
V gene: TRBV5-1; CDR3 protein: ASSPGGPEAF
V gene: TRBV10-3; CDR3 protein: AITQEGLRELF
V gene: TRBV9; CDR3 protein: ASSVSVYSYEQY
V gene: TRBV9; CDR3 protein: ASSSRQSSYNSPLH
V gene: TRBV6-1; CDR3 protein: ASSRDRMTGEQY
V gene: TRBV7-9; CDR3 protein: ASSLYRDRGTDTQY
V gene: TRBV11-2; CDR3 protein: ASRIWGRGRENTEAF
V gene: TRBV10-3; CDR3 protein: AISERSDPIYGYT
V gene: TRBV2; CDR3 protein: ASSEILPEQF
V gene: TRBV6-1; CDR3 protein: ASVPGLHSPLH
V gene: TRBV3-1; CDR3 protein: ASSPQRRAGEQY
V gene: TRBV24-1; CDR3 protein: ATEGQGSTEAF
V gene: TRBV7-9; CDR3 protein: ASSRATDQPQH
V gene: TRBV10-3; CDR3 protein: AISVRTGAVGTEAF
V gene: TRBV20-1; CDR3 protein: SALLSGRFQREQY
V gene: TRBV9; CDR3 protein: ASSGGTSSNQPQH
V gene: TRBV12-3/TRBV12-4; CDR3 protein: ASSSLQGWKTQY
V gene: TRBV29-1; CDR3 protein: TARVFTDTQY
V gene: TRBV27; CDR3 protein: ASSQQDSNIQY
V gene: TRBV15; CDR3 protein: ATSRGHNSNQPQH
V gene: TRBV11-3; CDR3 protein: ASSFGLNTEAF
V gene: TRBV6-9; CDR3 protein: ASSYGRGVSYGYT
V gene: TRBV28; CDR3 protein: ASSLRAGAGWRGSYNSPLH
V gene: TRBV20-1; CDR3 protein: SARVLTVSYEQY
V gene: TRBV7-8; CDR3 protein: ASSQRTRTYEQY